These 9 T cell receptor beta chains originate from one sample sequenced in a study of T cells in Graves' hyperthyroidism and ophthalmopathy. TCR beta CDR3 region amplification was performed from RNA transcripts. The HTBI primer set was used in a first-round RT-PCR of the TCR CDR3. MiXCR, applied by TCRdb to the multiplex PCR reads, yields one record per CDR3 protein. The table includes about 640,000 distinct CDR3 sequences, more than 20% detected once. Sequencing input: blood. Every receptor here comes from a man aged 25 to 45 with Graves' ophthalmopathy.

A few counts support this clonotype. The chain has TRBV29-1 and TRBJ1-1, with a possible D match to TRBD1 (5 bases). Trimming removed 3 bases at V and 0 bases at J, with 11 bases between. The CDR3 runs 14 residues. CDR1 is SQVTM, CDR2 ANQGSEA, per germline. The CDR3 sequence: CSVEGTGLNTEAFF. The CDR3 DNA sequence: TGCAGCGTTGAGGGTACAGGTCTGAACACTGAAGCTTTCTTT.

This clonotype was found a few times. This chain links TRBV11-2 with TRBJ2-7, with a tentative D call TRBD2 (5 bases). Germline V gene lookup returns CDR1 SGHAT and CDR2 FQNNGV. The V gene lost 5 bases and the J gene lost 0 bases, with 20 bases spanning the gap. The CDR3 is 17 amino acids. In DNA form, the CDR3 reads TGTGCCAGCAGCCAAGAACCTTGGGGAGTTAGCTCCTACGAGCAGTACTTC. Its translation is CASSQEPWGVSSYEQYF.

In its sample, this clonotype was seen a few times. This may come from a read error, since a much larger clone is one base off. The chain combines TRBV12-3 or TRBV12-4 with TRBJ1-1; D may be TRBD1 (5 bases). V lost 5 bases, J lost 1 base, and 14 bases lay in between. The CDR3 extends over 15 amino acids. Here the CDR3 reads CASSRLRDANTEAFF. DNA of the CDR3: TGTGCCAGCAGTAGACTACGGGACGCGAACACTGAAGCTTTCTTT.

CDR3 DNA: TGTGCCAGCAGCCTCAACAGGGTTGGCTACACCTTC. Protein sequence: CASSLNRVGYTF. V usage is TRBV12-3 or TRBV12-4 and J usage is TRBJ1-2; weak D call: TRBD1 (6 bases). This CDR3 has 12 residues. V was cut by 6 bases and J by 7 bases, with 12 bases left in between.

The table lists this clonotype with a few counts. The genes are TRBV7-8 and TRBJ2-7, with a weak D call TRBD1 (6 bases). Germline V gene data show CDR1 as SGHVS and CDR2 as FQNEAQ. Trimming pared 2 bases from V and 6 bases from J, leaving 14 bases between. This CDR3 spans 14 amino acids. The CDR3 sequence: CASSLNGGDGEQYF. CDR3 bases: TGTGCCAGCAGCTTAAATGGGGGCGACGGCGAGCAGTACTTC.

This chain links TRBV3-1 with TRBJ2-1; no clear D. V was trimmed by 0 bases and J by 5 bases, leaving 23 bases between them. Germline V gene lookup returns CDR1 LGHDT and CDR2 YNNKEL (reference sequence). The length of the CDR3 is 19 residues. The CDR3 sequence: CASSQDPLIFRHANNEQFF. CDR3 nucleotides: TGTGCCAGCAGCCAAGATCCTTTAATTTTTCGCCACGCGAACAATGAGCAGTTCTTC.

The table lists this clonotype with many counts. The chain employs TRBV30 and TRBJ2-3; D is undetermined. Germline loops: CDR1 GTSNPN, CDR2 SVGIG (reference sequence). This CDR3 contains 15 residues. V lost 2 bases and J 0 bases, leaving 12 bases between the germline ends. The CDR3 DNA sequence: TGTGCCTGGAGTTGGGCTTCCGTCAGCACAGATACGCAGTATTTT. This sequence encodes CAWSWASVSTDTQYF.

This clonotype was counted a few times. This chain connects TRBV6-1 to TRBJ2-5; 8 bases are shared with TRBD1. Germline values: CDR1 MNHNS, CDR2 SASEGT. Trimming removed 0 bases from V and 4 bases from J; junction bases left unmatched: 7. The CDR3 is 16 residues long. The CDR3 DNA reads as TGTGCCAGCAGTGAAGCAGGACAGGGCTGGGGAGAGACCCAGTACTTC. Its protein is CASSEAGQGWGETQYF.

This chain uses TRBV6-1 with TRBJ2-1; D possibly corresponds to TRBD2 (5 bases). V lost 2 bases, J lost 0 bases, and 11 bases lay in between. The CDR3 has 16 residues. Germline V gene data show CDR1 as MNHNS and CDR2 as SASEGT. This CDR3 reads CASSEWGVGSYNEQFF. As DNA, the CDR3 is TGTGCCAGCAGTGAATGGGGAGTGGGCTCCTACAATGAGCAGTTCTTC.